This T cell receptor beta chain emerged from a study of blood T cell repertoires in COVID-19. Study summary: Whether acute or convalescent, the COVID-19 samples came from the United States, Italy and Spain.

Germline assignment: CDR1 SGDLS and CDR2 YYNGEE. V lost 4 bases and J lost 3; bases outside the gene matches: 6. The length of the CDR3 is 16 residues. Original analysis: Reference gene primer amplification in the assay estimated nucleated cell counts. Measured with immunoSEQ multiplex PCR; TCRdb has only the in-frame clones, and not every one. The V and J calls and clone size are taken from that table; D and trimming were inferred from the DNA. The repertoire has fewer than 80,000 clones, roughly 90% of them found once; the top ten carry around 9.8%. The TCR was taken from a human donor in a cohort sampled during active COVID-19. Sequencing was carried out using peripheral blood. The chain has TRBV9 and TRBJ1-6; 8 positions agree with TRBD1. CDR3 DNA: TGTGCCAGCAGCCTAGGACAGGGTATCTATAATTCACCCCTCCACTTT. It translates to CASSLGQGIYNSPLHF.